This entry lists 25 T cell receptor beta chains sequenced from one sample in a study of a mutant IDH1 vaccine in newly diagnosed glioma. The sample's time point: week 5, during vaccination. A 20-mer mutant IDH1 peptide at 300 ug was injected subcutaneously with topical imiquimod. The repertoire was sequenced with immunoSEQ multiplex PCR; TCRdb's copy has only in-frame clones and lacks some. Of 70,000 to 90,000 clones in the sample, around nine tenths were seen once. Their target antigens are unknown. The material sequenced was PBMCs, taken from a glioma patient whose treatment included an IDH1 peptide vaccine. The receptors shown here come from a woman aged 50 to 65 with glioma.

The chain couples TRBV5-5 to TRBJ2-5; TRBD2 matches 8 bases. V shed 4 bases and J 5 bases; nucleotides not matched to a gene: 7. The length of the CDR3 is 14 residues. Germline V gene sequence: CDR1 SGHKS, CDR2 YYEKEE (reference sequence). CDR3 sequence reads: CASSPREAWETQYF. The CDR3 DNA sequence: TGTGCCAGCAGCCCGCGGGAGGCCTGGGAGACCCAGTACTTC. Using reference TRBV5-5 and TRBJ2-5 for the parts outside the CDR3, the full variable domain is DAGVTQSPTHLIKTRGQQVTLRCSPISGHKSVSWYQQVLGQGPQFIFQYYEKEERGRGNFPDRFSARQFPNYSSELNVNALLLGDSALYLCASSPREAWETQYFGPGTRLLVL.

The chain combines TRBV19 with TRBJ1-5; no firm D call. The CDR3 contains 14 residues. CDR1 and CDR2 (germline): LNHDA, SQIVND (reference sequence). V was pared by 3 bases and J by 6 bases, with 12 bases between. Here the CDR3 DNA reads TGTGCCAGTAGTATGGGGATCCTGATTCAGCCCCAGCATTTT. It specifies CASSMGILIQPQHF.

This sequence joins TRBV20-1 and TRBJ2-1; the D gene could be TRBD1 or TRBD2 (5 bases each). Germline V gives CDR1 DFQATT, CDR2 SNEGSKA (reference sequence). The CDR3 totals 11 residues. V lost 3 bases, J lost 10 bases, and 10 bases lay in between. CDR3 protein: CSASQGVEQFF. In DNA form, the CDR3 reads TGCAGTGCTAGTCAGGGAGTAGAGCAGTTCTTC.

The chain employs TRBV21-1 and TRBJ2-7; the D call TRBD1 from the table was never checked on the DNA. TRBV21-1 has pseudogene status. This CDR3 comprises 15 residues. CDR3 DNA sequence: TGTGCCAGCAGAACCACGACGGACAGGGGCTACGAGCAGTACTTC. Residues: CASRTTTDRGYEQYF.

The chain recombines TRBV28 with TRBJ1-5; no firm D call. The CDR3 consists of 11 residues. CDR1 is MDHEN, CDR2 SYDVKM, per germline. The ends were cut back, 3 bases at V and 5 bases at J, with 2 bases in the middle. The CDR3 loop reads CASSFHQPQHF. Written as DNA, the CDR3 is TGTGCCAGCAGTTTCCATCAGCCCCAGCATTTT. Complete variable domain (other parts from reference TRBV28 and TRBJ1-5): DVKVTQSSRYLVKRTGEKVFLECVQDMDHENMFWYRQDPGLGLRLIYFSYDVKMKEKGDIPEGYSVSREKKERFSLILESASTNQTSMYLCASSFHQPQHFGDGTRLSIL.

This clone appeared a single time. This chain joins TRBV9 and TRBJ2-3, with 10 positions matching TRBD2. The V gene's germline CDR1 is SGDLS and CDR2 YYNGEE. The length of the CDR3 is 15 residues. V gave up 1 base and J gave up 5 bases; unmatched junction bases: 4. CDR3 residues: CASSVKREGGDTQYF. CDR3 nucleotides: TGTGCCAGCAGCGTAAAGCGGGAGGGCGGAGATACGCAGTATTTT.

This clone was observed a handful of times. The chain carries TRBV6-4 and TRBJ2-2, with 8 bases identical to TRBD2. Germline assignment: CDR1 MRHNA and CDR2 SNTAGT. The CDR3 totals 13 residues. Trimming cost V 5 bases and J 4 bases; bases outside gene matches: 0. This CDR3 reads CASSSGSTGELFF. CDR3 coding DNA: TGTGCCAGCAGTAGCGGGAGCACCGGGGAGCTGTTTTTT.

Comments on this clone: Distinct nucleotide sequences in the sample also encode this CDR3. The gene calls are TRBV25-1 and TRBJ1-3; TRBD1 agrees at 7 bases. Germline-derived CDR1 and CDR2 are MGHDK and SYGVNS. Losses at the gene ends were 5 bases for V and 3 bases for J; bases not matched to a gene: 1. This CDR3 has 13 amino acids. The CDR3 spells CASSTGVGNTIYF. Here the CDR3 DNA reads TGTGCCAGCAGTACAGGGGTTGGAAACACCATATATTTT. Drawing the rest from reference TRBV25-1 and TRBJ1-3, the complete variable domain is EADIYQTPRYLVIGTGKKITLECSQTMGHDKMYWYQQDPGMELHLIHYSYGVNSTEKGDLSSESTVSRIRTEHFPLTLESARPSHTSQYLCASSTGVGNTIYFGEGSWLTVV.

As DNA, the CDR3 is TGCGCCAGCAGCCCCCGGGACAGGGGGGAAGAGACCCAGTACTTC. Residues: CASSPRDRGEETQYF. The chain carries TRBV5-1 and TRBJ2-5; 11 bases agree with TRBD1. The CDR3 loop spans 15 amino acids. Germline values: CDR1 SGHRS, CDR2 YFSETQ. The ends lost 4 bases at V and 3 bases at J; junction bases unmatched: 5.

J is TRBJ1-1 and V is TRBV27; the D gene is possibly TRBD1 (5 bases). Trimming took off 5 bases at V and 0 bases at J, with 10 bases between the two ends. This CDR3 contains 14 residues. Germline V gene data show CDR1 as MNHEY and CDR2 as SMNVEV (reference sequence). The CDR3 loop reads CASSAGTVNTEAFF. The CDR3 bases are TGTGCCAGCAGTGCCGGGACTGTGAACACTGAAGCTTTCTTT.

V and J are TRBV5-1 and TRBJ2-4; TRBD2 aligns across 15 bases. The germline gives CDR1 SGHRS, CDR2 YFSETQ. CDR3 size: 17 residues. V dropped 0 bases and J dropped 8; count of bases not matched to a gene: 6. The DNA for the CDR3 is TGCGCCAGCAGCTTGGTTCCGGGACTAGCGGGAGGCGACATTCAGTACTTC. This gives the protein CASSLVPGLAGGDIQYF.

The CDR3 region is CASSFSGGWAEAFF. DNA for the CDR3: TGCGCCAGCAGCTTTTCAGGGGGATGGGCTGAAGCTTTCTTT. The rearrangement joins TRBV5-1 to TRBJ1-1, with TRBD1 identical over 7 bases. With V trimmed by 2 bases and J by 6 bases, 7 bases remained unmatched. This CDR3 region has 14 residues. Germline V gene data show CDR1 as SGHRS and CDR2 as YFSETQ.

V usage is TRBV5-1 and J usage is TRBJ2-1; D ambiguous. The CDR3 extends over 15 amino acids. From germline, CDR1 is SGHRS and CDR2 YFSETQ. V lost 7 bases and J 5 bases, leaving 19 bases between the germline ends. The CDR3 reads CASGRHDSPNNEQFF. Here the CDR3 DNA reads TGCGCCAGCGGCCGGCATGACTCCCCTAACAATGAGCAGTTCTTC.

V is TRBV6-1 and J is TRBJ1-5; 7 nucleotides align to TRBD1. V gave up 8 bases and J gave up 7 bases; unmatched junction bases: 8. CDR3 size: 13 residues. Germline CDR1 is MNHNS and CDR2 is SASEGT. The DNA of the CDR3 is TGTGCCAGCGGACGACAGGGAGACCAGCCCCAGCATTTT. It codes for CASGRQGDQPQHF.

The V gene is TRBV4-1, the J gene TRBJ1-5; 11 nucleotides agree with TRBD1. Germline lookup yields CDR1 MGHRA and CDR2 YSYEKL. After removal of 4 bases from V and 6 bases from J, the junction contained 8 bases not matched to a gene. The CDR3 has 16 residues. Here the CDR3 reads CASSLGTGGRSQPQHF. As DNA, the CDR3 is TGCGCCAGCAGCCTAGGGACAGGGGGTCGGAGTCAGCCCCAGCATTTT.

The gene calls are TRBV6-5 and TRBJ2-1; TRBD1 agrees at 8 bases. Germline assignment: CDR1 MNHEY and CDR2 SVGAGI. Unmatched junction bases numbered 3, after V lost 2 bases and J lost 6 bases. The CDR3 spans 14 residues. This chain's CDR3 is CASSYGTGINEQFF. CDR3 in DNA: TGTGCCAGCAGTTACGGGACAGGTATCAATGAGCAGTTCTTC.

The rearrangement links TRBV1 to TRBJ1-1. TRBV1 is annotated as a pseudogene. The CDR3 loop spans 14 amino acids. The CDR3 loop is CTSSQEGGETEAFF. DNA for the CDR3: TGCACCAGCAGCCAAGAAGGAGGGGAAACTGAAGCTTTCTTT.

The chain employs TRBV6-5 and TRBJ2-6; D remains ambiguous. CDR3 size: 14 residues. The V gene lost 6 bases and the J gene lost 5 bases, with 11 bases spanning the gap. Germline loops: CDR1 MNHEY, CDR2 SVGAGI. CDR3: CASSSNGWANVLTF. The CDR3 DNA follows: TGTGCCAGCAGCTCCAACGGGTGGGCCAACGTCCTGACTTTC.

The chain is built from TRBV5-1 and TRBJ2-3, with D maybe TRBD1 (6 bases). V was clipped by 1 base and J by 0 bases, with 9 bases between them. The germline CDR1 and CDR2 sequences are SGHRS and YFSETQ. This CDR3 has 15 amino acids. In DNA form, the CDR3 reads TGCGCCAGCAGCTTGAGGGGGTCTAGCACAGATACGCAGTATTTT. It translates to CASSLRGSSTDTQYF.

The chain has TRBV1 and TRBJ2-5; TRBD2, the table's D call, lacks a check against the DNA. TRBV1 is a listed pseudogene. There are 15 residues in the CDR3. The CDR3 here is CTSSLSGSRWETQYF. In nucleotides, the CDR3 is TGCACCAGCAGCCTTAGCGGGAGTCGGTGGGAGACCCAGTACTTC.

The V gene is TRBV27, the J gene TRBJ2-7, with a possible D match to TRBD1 (6 bases). The CDR3 spans 15 residues. The germline CDR1 and CDR2 sequences are MNHEY and SMNVEV (reference sequence). Trimming pared 10 bases from V and 3 bases from J, leaving 22 bases between. CDR3 coding DNA: TGTGCCACCCAGGGGATAGGGGCGCAGGGCTACGAGCAGTACTTC. Amino acids: CATQGIGAQGYEQYF.

The chain recombines TRBV29-1 with TRBJ1-1; no clear D gene. The CDR3 extends over 15 amino acids. Trimming left V 1 base short and J 0 bases short, with 12 bases between. In germline, CDR1 is SQVTM, CDR2 ANQGSEA. The CDR3 sequence: CSVEGGKDLNTEAFF. For the CDR3, the DNA is TGCAGCGTTGAAGGAGGTAAGGATCTGAACACTGAAGCTTTCTTT.

This clone showed up just a few times. The rearrangement joins TRBV5-1 to TRBJ1-6, with 10 bases aligning to TRBD1. V shed 4 bases, J shed 8 bases, and the junction held 3 bases outside the gene matches. Germline CDR1 and CDR2: SGHRS and YFSETQ. The CDR3 totals 14 residues. The CDR3 spells CASSPGQGDSPLHF. The CDR3 DNA sequence: TGCGCCAGCAGCCCCGGACAGGGGGATTCACCCCTCCACTTT. Full variable domain (outside the CDR3, taken from reference TRBV5-1 and TRBJ1-6): KAGVTQTPRYLIKTRGQQVTLSCSPISGHRSVSWYQQTPGQGLQFLFEYFSETQRNKGNFPGRFSGRQFSNSRSEMNVSTLELGDSALYLCASSPGQGDSPLHFGNGTRLTVT.

About this clone: Other DNA sequences in the sample encode the same CDR3. This rearrangement joins TRBV6-6 to TRBJ1-5, with D possibly matching TRBD1 (5 bases). This CDR3 comprises 15 residues. The germline CDR1 and CDR2 sequences are MNHNY and SVGAGI (reference sequence). V was clipped by 0 bases and J by 0 bases, with 6 bases between them. The CDR3 sequence is CASSYSGGSNQPQHF. The CDR3, as DNA: TGTGCCAGCAGTTACTCTGGGGGTAGCAATCAGCCCCAGCATTTT.

The chain has TRBV28 and TRBJ2-3; 7 nucleotides line up with TRBD1. In germline, CDR1 is MDHEN, CDR2 SYDVKM. The CDR3 runs to 17 residues. V was clipped by 4 bases and J by 2 bases; unmatched bases: 12. The chain's CDR3 is CASSSIQTGLPTDTQYF. As DNA, the CDR3 is TGTGCCAGCAGTTCCATCCAGACAGGGCTTCCCACAGATACGCAGTATTTT.